This T cell receptor (beta chain) was observed in a study of T cell changes during pregnancy in multiple sclerosis. Looked up from germline, CDR1 is LGHNA and CDR2 is YSLEER. V dropped 1 base and J dropped 8; count of bases not matched to a gene: 10. The CDR3 sequence is 15 residues long. Profiling relied on immunoSEQ multiplex PCR, and the TCRdb table lists in-frame clones only, not all of them. The repertoire has some 58,000 clones, around 97% of them found once; the top ten carry under 2.5%. The clonotype comes from a female donor with multiple sclerosis, enrolled in a pregnancy study. Material: CD8+ T cells from peripheral blood mononuclear cells, obtained after pregnancy. This chain uses TRBV4-3 with TRBJ1-2; 7 nucleotides match TRBD1. CDR3 in DNA: TGCGCCAGCAGCCAAGGCAGGGGACAGCAATACGGCTACACCTTC. Translation gives CASSQGRGQQYGYTF.